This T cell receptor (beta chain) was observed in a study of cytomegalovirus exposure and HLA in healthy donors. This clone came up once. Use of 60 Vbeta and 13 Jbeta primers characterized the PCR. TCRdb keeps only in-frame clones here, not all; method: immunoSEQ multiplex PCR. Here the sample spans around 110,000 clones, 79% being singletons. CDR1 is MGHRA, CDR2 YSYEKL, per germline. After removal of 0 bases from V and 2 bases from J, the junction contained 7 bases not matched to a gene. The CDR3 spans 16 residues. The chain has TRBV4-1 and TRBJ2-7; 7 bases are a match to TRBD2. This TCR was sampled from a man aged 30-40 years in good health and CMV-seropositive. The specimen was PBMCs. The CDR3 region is CASSQDGPSGPYEQYF. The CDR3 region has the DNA TGCGCCAGCAGCCAAGATGGGCCTAGCGGACCCTACGAGCAGTACTTC.